This T cell receptor beta chain was retrieved from a study of radiation and T cells in renal cell carcinoma. Whole-study findings and limits: Top tumor clonotypes rose in blood 2 weeks post-radiation, then contracted. Pretreatment tumor biopsies were lacking, so baseline clonotypes are unknown.

Turning to this clone: Its antigen is as yet unknown.

CDR1 is SGDLS, CDR2 YYNGEE, per germline. The CDR3 runs 16 residues. V gave up 3 bases and J gave up 0 bases, with 13 bases separating them. The time point here: blood 4 weeks post-SBRT, at nephrectomy. The treatment was: 15 Gy SBRT to primary tumor, nephrectomy 4 weeks later. Nephrectomy followed 15 Gy stereotactic body radiation by 4 weeks. The patient's renal cell carcinoma had clear cell pathology. TCRdb's table, derived via immunoSEQ multiplex PCR, lists solely in-frame clones and lacks some. The table lists some 81,000 clones, nearly 90% of them singletons. Specimen: blood, collected from a patient whose treatment included radiotherapy and nephrectomy. This sequence joins TRBV9 and TRBJ1-3; no clear D gene. The source of this sequence is an older woman with renal cell carcinoma. The CDR3, as DNA: TGTGCCAGCAGCGGAGGGAGTCCCAGCTCTGGAAACACCATATATTTT. This sequence encodes CASSGGSPSSGNTIYF.